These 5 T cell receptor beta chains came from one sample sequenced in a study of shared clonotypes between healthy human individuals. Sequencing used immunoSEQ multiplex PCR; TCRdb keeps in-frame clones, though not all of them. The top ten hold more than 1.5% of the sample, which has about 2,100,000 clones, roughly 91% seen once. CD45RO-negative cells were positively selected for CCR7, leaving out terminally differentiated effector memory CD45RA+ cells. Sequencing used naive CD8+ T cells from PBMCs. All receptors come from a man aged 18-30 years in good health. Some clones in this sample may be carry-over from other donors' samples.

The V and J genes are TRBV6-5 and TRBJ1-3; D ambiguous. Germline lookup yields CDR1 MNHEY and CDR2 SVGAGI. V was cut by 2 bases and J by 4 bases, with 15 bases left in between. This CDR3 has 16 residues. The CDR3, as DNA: TGTGCCAGCAGTTACGACGGCCCAGCGTCAGGAAACACCATATATTTT. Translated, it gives CASSYDGPASGNTIYF.

The CDR3 coding sequence is TGTGCCAGCAGCTTCGGACCTCCTGGAAACACCATATATTTT. It is translated as CASSFGPPGNTIYF. The rearrangement links TRBV7-9 to TRBJ1-3; D unresolved. The CDR3 runs to 14 residues. The V end lost 3 bases, the J end lost 2 bases, and 8 bases lay between the germline ends. Germline V CDR1 and CDR2: SEHNR, FQNEAQ (reference sequence).

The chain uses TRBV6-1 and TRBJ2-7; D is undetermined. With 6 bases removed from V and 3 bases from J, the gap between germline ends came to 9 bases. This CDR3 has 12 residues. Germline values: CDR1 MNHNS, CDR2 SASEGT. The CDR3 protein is CASRRTDYEQYF. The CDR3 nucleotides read TGTGCCAGCAGACGGACGGACTACGAGCAGTACTTC.

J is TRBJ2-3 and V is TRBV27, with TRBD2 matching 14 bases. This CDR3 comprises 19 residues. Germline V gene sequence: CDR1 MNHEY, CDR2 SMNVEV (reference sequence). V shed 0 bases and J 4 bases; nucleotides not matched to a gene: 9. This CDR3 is CASSLSPGLAGAGADTQYF. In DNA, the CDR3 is TGTGCCAGCAGTTTATCCCCGGGACTAGCGGGAGCCGGGGCAGATACGCAGTATTTT.

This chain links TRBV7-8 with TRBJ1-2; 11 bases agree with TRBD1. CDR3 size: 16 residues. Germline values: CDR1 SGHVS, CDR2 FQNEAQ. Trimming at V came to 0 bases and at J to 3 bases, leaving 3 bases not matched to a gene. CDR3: CASSLARTGGYYGYTF. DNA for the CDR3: TGTGCCAGCAGCTTAGCCAGGACAGGGGGCTACTATGGCTACACCTTC.